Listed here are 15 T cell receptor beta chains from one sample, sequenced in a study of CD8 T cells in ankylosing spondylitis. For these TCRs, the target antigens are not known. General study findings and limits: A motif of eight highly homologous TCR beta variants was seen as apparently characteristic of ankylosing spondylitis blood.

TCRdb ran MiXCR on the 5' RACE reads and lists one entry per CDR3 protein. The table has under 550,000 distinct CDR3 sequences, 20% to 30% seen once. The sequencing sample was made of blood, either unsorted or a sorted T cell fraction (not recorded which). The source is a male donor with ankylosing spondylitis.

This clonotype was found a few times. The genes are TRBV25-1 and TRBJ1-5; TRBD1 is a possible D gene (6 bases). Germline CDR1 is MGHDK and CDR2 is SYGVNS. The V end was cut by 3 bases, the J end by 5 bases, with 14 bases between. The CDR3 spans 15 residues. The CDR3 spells CASSEARAGDQPQHF. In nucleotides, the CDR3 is TGTGCCAGCAGTGAGGCCAGGGCAGGGGATCAGCCCCAGCATTTT. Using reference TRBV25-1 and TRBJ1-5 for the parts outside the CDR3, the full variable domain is EADIYQTPRYLVIGTGKKITLECSQTMGHDKMYWYQQDPGMELHLIHYSYGVNSTEKGDLSSESTVSRIRTEHFPLTLESARPSHTSQYLCASSEARAGDQPQHFGDGTRLSIL.

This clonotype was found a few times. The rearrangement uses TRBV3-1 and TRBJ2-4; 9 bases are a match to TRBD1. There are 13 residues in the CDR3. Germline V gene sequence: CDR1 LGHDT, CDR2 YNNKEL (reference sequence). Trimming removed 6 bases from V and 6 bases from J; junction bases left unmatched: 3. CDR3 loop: CASRGTGPNIQYF. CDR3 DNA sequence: TGTGCCAGCAGGGGGACAGGGCCAAACATTCAGTACTTC.

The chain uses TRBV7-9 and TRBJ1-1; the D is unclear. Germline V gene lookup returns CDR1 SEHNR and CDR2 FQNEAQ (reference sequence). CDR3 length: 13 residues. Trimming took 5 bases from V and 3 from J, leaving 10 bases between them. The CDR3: CASSPAGYTEAFF. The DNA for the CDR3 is TGTGCCAGCAGCCCAGCGGGGTACACTGAAGCTTTCTTT.

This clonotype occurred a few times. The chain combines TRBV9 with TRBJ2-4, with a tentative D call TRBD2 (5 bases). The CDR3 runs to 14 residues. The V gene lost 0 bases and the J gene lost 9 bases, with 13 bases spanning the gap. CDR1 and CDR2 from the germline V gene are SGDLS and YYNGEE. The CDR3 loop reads CASSVGSTGGIQYF. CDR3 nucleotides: TGTGCCAGCAGCGTAGGGTCTACCGGAGGCATTCAGTACTTC.

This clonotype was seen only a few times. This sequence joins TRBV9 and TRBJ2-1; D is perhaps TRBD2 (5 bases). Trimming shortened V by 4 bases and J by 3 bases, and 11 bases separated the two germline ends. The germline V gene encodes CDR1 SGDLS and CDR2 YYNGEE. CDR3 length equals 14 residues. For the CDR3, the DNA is TGTGCCAGCAGCCTCGGGAACAACTACAATGAGCAGTTCTTC. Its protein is CASSLGNNYNEQFF.

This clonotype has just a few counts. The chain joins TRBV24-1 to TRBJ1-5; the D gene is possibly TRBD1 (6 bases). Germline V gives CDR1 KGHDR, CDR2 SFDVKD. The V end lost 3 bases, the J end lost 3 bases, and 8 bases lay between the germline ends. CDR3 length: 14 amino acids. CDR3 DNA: TGTGCCACCAGTGATCGGGGACACAATCAGCCCCAGCATTTT. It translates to CATSDRGHNQPQHF.

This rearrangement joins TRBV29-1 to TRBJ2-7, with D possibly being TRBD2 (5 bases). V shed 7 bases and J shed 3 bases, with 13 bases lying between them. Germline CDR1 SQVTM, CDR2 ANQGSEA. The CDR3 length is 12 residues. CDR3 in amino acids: CSAARTHYEQYF. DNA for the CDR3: TGCAGCGCCGCGAGGACTCACTACGAGCAGTACTTC.

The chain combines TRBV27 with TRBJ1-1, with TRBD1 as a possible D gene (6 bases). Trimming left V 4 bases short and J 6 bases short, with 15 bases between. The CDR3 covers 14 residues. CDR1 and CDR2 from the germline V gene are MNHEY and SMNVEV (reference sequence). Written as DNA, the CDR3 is TGTGCCAGCAGTTCCCCACAGGGCAGCGCTGAAGCTTTCTTT. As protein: CASSSPQGSAEAFF.

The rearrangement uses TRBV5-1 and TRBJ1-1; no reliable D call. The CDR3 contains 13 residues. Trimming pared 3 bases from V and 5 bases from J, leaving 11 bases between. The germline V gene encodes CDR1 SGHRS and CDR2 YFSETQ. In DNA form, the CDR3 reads TGCGCCAGCAGCTCATCTACGGCGACTGAAGCTTTCTTT. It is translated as CASSSSTATEAFF.

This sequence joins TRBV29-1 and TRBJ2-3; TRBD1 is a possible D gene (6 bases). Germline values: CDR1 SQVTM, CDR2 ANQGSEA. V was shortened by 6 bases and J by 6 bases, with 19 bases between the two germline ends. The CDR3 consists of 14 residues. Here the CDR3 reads CSVGQGSSTDTQYF. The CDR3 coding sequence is TGCAGCGTGGGGCAGGGGTCTTCAACGGATACGCAGTATTTT.

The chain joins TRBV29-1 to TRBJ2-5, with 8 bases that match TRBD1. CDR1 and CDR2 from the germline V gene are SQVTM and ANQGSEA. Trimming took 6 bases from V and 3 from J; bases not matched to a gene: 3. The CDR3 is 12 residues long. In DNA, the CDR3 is TGCAGCGTGAACAGGGGGGAAGAGACCCAGTACTTC. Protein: CSVNRGEETQYF.

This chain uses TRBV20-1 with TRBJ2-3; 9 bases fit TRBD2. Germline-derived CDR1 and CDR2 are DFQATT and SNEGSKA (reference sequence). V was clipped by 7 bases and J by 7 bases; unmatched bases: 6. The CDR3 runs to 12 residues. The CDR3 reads CSVEREANTQYF. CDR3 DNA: TGCAGTGTCGAGCGGGAGGCAAATACGCAGTATTTT.

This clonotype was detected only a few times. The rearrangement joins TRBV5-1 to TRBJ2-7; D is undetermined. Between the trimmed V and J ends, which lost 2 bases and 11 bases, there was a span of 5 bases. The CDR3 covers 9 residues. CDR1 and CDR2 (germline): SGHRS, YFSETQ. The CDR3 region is CASSFKEYV. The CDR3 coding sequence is TGCGCCAGCAGCTTCAAGGAGTACGTC.

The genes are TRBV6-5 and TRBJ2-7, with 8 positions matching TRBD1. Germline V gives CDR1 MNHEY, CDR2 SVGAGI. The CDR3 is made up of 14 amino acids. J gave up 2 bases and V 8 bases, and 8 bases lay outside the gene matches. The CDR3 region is CASGLRDRPYEQYF. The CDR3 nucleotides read TGTGCCAGCGGTTTGCGGGACAGGCCCTACGAGCAGTACTTC.

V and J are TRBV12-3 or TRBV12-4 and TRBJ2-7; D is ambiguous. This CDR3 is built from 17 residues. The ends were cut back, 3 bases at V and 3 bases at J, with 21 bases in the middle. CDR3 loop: CASSFAGRSFQFYEQYF. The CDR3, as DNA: TGTGCCAGCAGTTTCGCTGGCAGGTCATTTCAATTCTACGAGCAGTACTTC.